This T cell receptor (beta chain) was found in a study of blood T cell repertoires in COVID-19. The table came from immunoSEQ multiplex PCR; TCRdb's copy has only in-frame clones and leaves some out. Among roughly 150,000 clones listed, more than 70% were seen once. The CDR3 extends over 13 amino acids. V shed 1 base and J shed 6 bases, with 7 bases lying between them. The germline gives CDR1 KGHSH, CDR2 LQKENI. The V and J genes are TRBV18 and TRBJ2-1; possibly TRBD1 for D (5 bases). Sample: peripheral blood. The sequence was obtained from a man aged 55 to 69 with acute or convalescent COVID-19. In nucleotides, the CDR3 is TGTGCCAGCTCACCACAGGGGTTCAATGAGCAGTTCTTC. This sequence encodes CASSPQGFNEQFF.